A selection of T cell receptor beta chains follows, all from one sample in a study of identical twins. TCRdb reprocessed the 5' RACE reads via MiXCR and lists one record per CDR3 protein. The table includes a few hundred thousand distinct CDR3 sequences, roughly 10% detected once. These same data were also listed under a study on yellow fever vaccine responses in identical twins.

Sequences were obtained from CD8+ T cells sorted from blood. Receptors were obtained from a woman aged 18-35 years in good health. The CDR3 runs from the conserved cysteine through the conserved F or W. A D gene is named only where the DNA matches it firmly. The size entry is marked missing in some rows and otherwise reads once, few, many or a size class.

v_call: TRBV19; cdr3_length: 16; j_call: TRBJ2-1; clone_size: few; d_call: TRBD2; cdr3_nt: TGTGCCAGTAGCCCAAGCGGGAGTCCCTCCTACAATGAGCAGTTCTTC; cdr3_aa: CASSPSGSPSYNEQFF
v_call: TRBV7-3; cdr3_length: 16; j_call: TRBJ2-1; clone_size: few; d_call: TRBD2; cdr3_nt: TGTGCCAGCAGCTTAGTAGCGGGGCCCCCCTACAATGAGCAGTTCTTC; cdr3_aa: CASSLVAGPPYNEQFF
v_call: TRBV6-9; cdr3_length: 19; j_call: TRBJ2-3; clone_size: few; d_call: TRBD2; cdr3_nt: TGTGCCGGCCAACCCGGACTAGCGGTCCCGGCCGGGCCCCCAGATACGCAGTATTTT; cdr3_aa: CAGQPGLAVPAGPPDTQYF
v_call: TRBV6-5; cdr3_length: 14; j_call: TRBJ2-7; clone_size: few; d_call: NA; cdr3_nt: TGTGCCAGCAGTTACTCCCCAGGGGACTACGAGCAGTACTTC; cdr3_aa: CASSYSPGDYEQYF
v_call: TRBV29-1; cdr3_length: 13; j_call: TRBJ2-1; clone_size: many; d_call: TRBD2; cdr3_nt: TGCAGCGTCAGCGGGGGGGCCGCCAATGAGCAGTTCTTC; cdr3_aa: CSVSGGAANEQFF
v_call: TRBV7-6; cdr3_length: 16; j_call: TRBJ2-5; clone_size: few; d_call: TRBD2; cdr3_nt: TGTGCCAGCAGCTTAGCGCGGCGGGAGATAGGGGAGACCCAGTACTTC; cdr3_aa: CASSLARREIGETQYF
v_call: TRBV9; cdr3_length: 15; j_call: TRBJ2-2; clone_size: many; d_call: NA; cdr3_nt: TGTGCCAGCAGCGCCGAAGGACGCCCCTTCGGGGAGCTGTTTTTT; cdr3_aa: CASSAEGRPFGELFF
v_call: TRBV7-9; cdr3_length: 13; j_call: TRBJ1-1; clone_size: few; d_call: TRBD1; cdr3_nt: TGTGCCAGCAGCTCTACAGGGGGCAGGGAAGCTTTCTTT; cdr3_aa: CASSSTGGREAFF
v_call: TRBV28; cdr3_length: 17; j_call: TRBJ2-2; clone_size: NA; d_call: TRBD1; cdr3_nt: TGTGCCAGCAGTTGGGACAGGGGCTCGATGTGGACCGGGGAGCTGTTTTTT; cdr3_aa: CASSWDRGSMWTGELFF
v_call: TRBV6-2/TRBV6-3; cdr3_length: 16; j_call: TRBJ2-1; clone_size: few; d_call: NA; cdr3_nt: TGTGCCAGCAGTTACTCGTATCCTGACTCCTACAATGAGCAGTTCTTC; cdr3_aa: CASSYSYPDSYNEQFF
v_call: TRBV30; cdr3_length: 13; j_call: TRBJ1-4; clone_size: NA; d_call: TRBD1; cdr3_nt: TGTGCCTGGGGGACAGGGCTTAATGAAAAACTGTTTTTT; cdr3_aa: CAWGTGLNEKLFF
v_call: TRBV12-3/TRBV12-4; cdr3_length: 14; j_call: TRBJ1-1; clone_size: many; d_call: NA; cdr3_nt: TGTGCCAGCAGTTTAGGGTCCGAGAACACTGAAGCTTTCTTT; cdr3_aa: CASSLGSENTEAFF
v_call: TRBV5-6; cdr3_length: 12; j_call: TRBJ2-3; clone_size: many; d_call: NA; cdr3_nt: TGTGCCAGCAGCTTTTTAACAGATACGCAGTATTTT; cdr3_aa: CASSFLTDTQYF
v_call: TRBV4-3; cdr3_length: 15; j_call: TRBJ1-4; clone_size: many; d_call: TRBD1; cdr3_nt: TGCGCCAGCAGCCCCGACAGGGGAACTAATGAAAAACTGTTTTTT; cdr3_aa: CASSPDRGTNEKLFF
v_call: TRBV11-3; cdr3_length: 13; j_call: TRBJ2-1; clone_size: few; d_call: NA; cdr3_nt: TGTGCCAGCAGCGCCGGGACTTACAATGAGCAGTTCTTC; cdr3_aa: CASSAGTYNEQFF